The sequence of this TCR beta chain was determined in a study of cytomegalovirus exposure and HLA in healthy donors. The CDR3 sequence is 16 residues long. The V end lost 5 bases, the J end lost 1 base, and 15 bases lay between the germline ends. In germline, CDR1 is SGHDT, CDR2 YYEEEE. With 60 Vbeta and 13 Jbeta primers, the PCR was carried out. Repertoires were generated with immunoSEQ multiplex PCR, while TCRdb's copy carries only in-frame clones and drops some. This sample has around 170,000 clones; around three quarters occur once, and the top ten carry 4.5% to 6%. The clonotype was recovered from a man aged 35-49 years in good health and CMV-seronegative. The sample comprised PBMCs. The genes are TRBV5-6 and TRBJ2-2, with a tentative D call TRBD1 (6 bases). The chain's CDR3 is CASSRDRLLNTGELFF. CDR3 coding DNA: TGTGCCAGCAGTCGCGACAGGCTTTTGAACACCGGGGAGCTGTTTTTT. Filled out from reference TRBV5-6 and TRBJ2-2, the complete variable domain reads DAGVTQSPTHLIKTRGQQVTLRCSPKSGHDTVSWYQQALGQGPQFIFQYYEEEERQRGNFPDRFSGHQFPNYSSELNVNALLLGDSALYLCASSRDRLLNTGELFFGEGSRLTVL.